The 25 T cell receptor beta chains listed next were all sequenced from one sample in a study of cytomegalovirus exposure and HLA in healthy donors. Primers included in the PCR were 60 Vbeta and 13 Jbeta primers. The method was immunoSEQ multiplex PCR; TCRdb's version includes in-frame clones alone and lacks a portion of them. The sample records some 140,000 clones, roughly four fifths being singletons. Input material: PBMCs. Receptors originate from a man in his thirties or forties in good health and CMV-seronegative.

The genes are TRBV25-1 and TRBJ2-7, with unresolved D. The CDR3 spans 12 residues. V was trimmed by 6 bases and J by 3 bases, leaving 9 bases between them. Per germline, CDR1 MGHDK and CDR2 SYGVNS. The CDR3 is CASSAADYEQYF. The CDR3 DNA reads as TGTGCCAGCAGCGCGGCTGACTACGAGCAGTACTTC.

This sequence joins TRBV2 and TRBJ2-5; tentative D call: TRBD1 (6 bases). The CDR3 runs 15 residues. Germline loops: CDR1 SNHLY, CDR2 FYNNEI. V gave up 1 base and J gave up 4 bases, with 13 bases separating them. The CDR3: CASSEGVGAGETQYF. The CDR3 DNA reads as TGTGCCAGCAGTGAAGGTGTGGGGGCAGGAGAGACCCAGTACTTC.

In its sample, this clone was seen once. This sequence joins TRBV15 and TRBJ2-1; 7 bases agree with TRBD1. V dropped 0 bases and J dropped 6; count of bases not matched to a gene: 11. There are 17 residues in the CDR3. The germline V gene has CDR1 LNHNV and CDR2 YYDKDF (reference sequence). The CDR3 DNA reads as TGTGCCACCAGCAGAGAAAGACAGGGCAGGTTACGCAATGAGCAGTTCTTC. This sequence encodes CATSRERQGRLRNEQFF.

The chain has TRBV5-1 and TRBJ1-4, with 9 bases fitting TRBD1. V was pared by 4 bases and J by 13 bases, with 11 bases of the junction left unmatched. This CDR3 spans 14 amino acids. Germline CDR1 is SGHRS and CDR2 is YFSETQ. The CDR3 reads CASSLEGTGRRLFF. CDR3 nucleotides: TGCGCCAGCAGCCTCGAGGGGACAGGGCGAAGACTGTTTTTT.

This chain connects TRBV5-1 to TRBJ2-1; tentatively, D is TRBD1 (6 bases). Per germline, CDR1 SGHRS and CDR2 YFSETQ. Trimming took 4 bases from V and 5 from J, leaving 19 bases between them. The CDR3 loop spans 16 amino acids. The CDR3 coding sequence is TGCGCCAGCAGCCCGGTACAGGGCGGCCGCGACAATGAGCAGTTCTTC. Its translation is CASSPVQGGRDNEQFF.

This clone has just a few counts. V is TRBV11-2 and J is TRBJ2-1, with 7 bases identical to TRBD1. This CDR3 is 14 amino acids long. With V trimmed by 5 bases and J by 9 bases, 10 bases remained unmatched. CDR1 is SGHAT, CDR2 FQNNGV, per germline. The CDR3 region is CASSARDRQSEQFF. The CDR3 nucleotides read TGTGCCAGCAGCGCAAGGGACAGACAGTCTGAGCAGTTCTTC.

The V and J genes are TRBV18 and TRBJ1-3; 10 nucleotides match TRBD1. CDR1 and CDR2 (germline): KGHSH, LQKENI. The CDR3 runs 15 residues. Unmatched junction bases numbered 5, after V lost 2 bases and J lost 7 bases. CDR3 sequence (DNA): TGTGCCAGCTCACCAGGACAGGGGGTCTGGAACACCATATATTTT. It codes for CASSPGQGVWNTIYF.

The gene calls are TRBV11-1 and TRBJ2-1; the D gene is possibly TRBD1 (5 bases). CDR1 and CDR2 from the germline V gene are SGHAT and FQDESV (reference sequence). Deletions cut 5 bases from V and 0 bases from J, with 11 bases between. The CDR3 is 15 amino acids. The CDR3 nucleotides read TGTGCCAGCAGCCCGCAGGGATTCTCCTACAATGAGCAGTTCTTC. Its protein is CASSPQGFSYNEQFF.

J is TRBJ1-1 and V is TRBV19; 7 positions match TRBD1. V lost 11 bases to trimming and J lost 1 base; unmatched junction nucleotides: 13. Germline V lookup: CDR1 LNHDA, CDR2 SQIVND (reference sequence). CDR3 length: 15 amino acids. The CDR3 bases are TGTGCCGGCCCCGGGGGGGACAGCTGGAACACTGAAGCTTTCTTT. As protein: CAGPGGDSWNTEAFF.

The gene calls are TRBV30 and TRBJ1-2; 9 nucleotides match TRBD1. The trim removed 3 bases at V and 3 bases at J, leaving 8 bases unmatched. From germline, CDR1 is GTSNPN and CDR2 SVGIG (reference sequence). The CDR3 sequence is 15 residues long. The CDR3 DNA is TGTGCCTGGAGGGGAGGGACAGGGCGGTACTATGGCTACACCTTC. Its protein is CAWRGGTGRYYGYTF.

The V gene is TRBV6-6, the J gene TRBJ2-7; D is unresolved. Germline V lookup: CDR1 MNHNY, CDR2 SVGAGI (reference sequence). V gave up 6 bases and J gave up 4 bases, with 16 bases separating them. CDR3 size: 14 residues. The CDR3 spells CASSLTTPIYEQYF. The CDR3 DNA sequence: TGTGCCAGCAGCCTCACGACACCTATATACGAGCAGTACTTC.

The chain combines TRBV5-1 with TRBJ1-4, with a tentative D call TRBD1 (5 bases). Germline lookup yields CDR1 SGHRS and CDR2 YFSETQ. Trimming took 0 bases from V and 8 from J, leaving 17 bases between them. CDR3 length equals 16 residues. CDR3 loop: CASSLALAREGEKLFF. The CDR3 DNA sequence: TGCGCCAGCAGCTTGGCCTTGGCCAGGGAGGGGGAAAAACTGTTTTTT.

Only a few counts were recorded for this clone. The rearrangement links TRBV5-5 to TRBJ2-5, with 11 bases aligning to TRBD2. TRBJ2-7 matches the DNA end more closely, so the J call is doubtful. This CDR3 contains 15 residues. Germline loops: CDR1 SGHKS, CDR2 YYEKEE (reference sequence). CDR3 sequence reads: CASSLDGTSGYEQYF. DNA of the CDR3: TGTGCCAGCAGCTTGGATGGGACTAGCGGCTACGAGCAGTACTTC.

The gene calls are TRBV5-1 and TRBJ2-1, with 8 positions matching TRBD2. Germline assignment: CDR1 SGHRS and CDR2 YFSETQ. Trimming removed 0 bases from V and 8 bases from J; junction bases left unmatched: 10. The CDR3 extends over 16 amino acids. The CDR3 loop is CASSLAGGRILDEQFF. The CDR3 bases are TGCGCCAGCAGCTTGGCTGGCGGGAGGATTCTCGATGAGCAGTTCTTC.

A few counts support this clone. The CDR3 DNA reads TGTGCCAGCAGCTCCCCGGGTCGCGAGCAGTTCTTC. This encodes CASSSPGREQFF. V is TRBV6-6 and J is TRBJ2-1; D remains unclear. The CDR3 has 12 amino acids. Germline values: CDR1 MNHNY, CDR2 SVGAGI (reference sequence). V lost 6 bases to trimming and J lost 10 bases, with 13 bases between them.

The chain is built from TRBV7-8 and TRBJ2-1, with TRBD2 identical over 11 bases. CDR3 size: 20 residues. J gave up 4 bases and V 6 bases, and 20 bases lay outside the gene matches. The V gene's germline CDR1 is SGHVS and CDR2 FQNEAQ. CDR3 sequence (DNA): TGTGCCAGCAGTCACAACCTGAGAGAGCGGACTAGCGGGTATTACAATGAGCAGTTCTTC. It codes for CASSHNLRERTSGYYNEQFF. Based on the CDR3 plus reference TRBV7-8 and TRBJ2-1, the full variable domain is GAGVSQSPRYKVAKRGQDVALRCDPISGHVSLFWYQQALGQGPEFLTYFQNEAQLDKSGLPSDRFFAERPEGSVSTLKIQRTQQEDSAVYLCASSHNLRERTSGYYNEQFFGPGTRLTVL.

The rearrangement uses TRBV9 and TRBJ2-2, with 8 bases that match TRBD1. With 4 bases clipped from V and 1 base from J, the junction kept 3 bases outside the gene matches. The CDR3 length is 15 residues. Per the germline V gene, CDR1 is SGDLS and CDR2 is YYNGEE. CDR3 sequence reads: CASSPGTGNTGELFF. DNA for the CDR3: TGTGCCAGCAGCCCCGGGACAGGGAACACCGGGGAGCTGTTTTTT.

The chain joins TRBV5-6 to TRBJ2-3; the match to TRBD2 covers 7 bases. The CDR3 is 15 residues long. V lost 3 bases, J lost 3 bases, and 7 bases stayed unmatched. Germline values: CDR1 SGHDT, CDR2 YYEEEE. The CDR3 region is CASSYGGRSTDTQYF. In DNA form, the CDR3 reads TGTGCCAGCAGCTATGGCGGGAGATCGACAGATACGCAGTATTTT.

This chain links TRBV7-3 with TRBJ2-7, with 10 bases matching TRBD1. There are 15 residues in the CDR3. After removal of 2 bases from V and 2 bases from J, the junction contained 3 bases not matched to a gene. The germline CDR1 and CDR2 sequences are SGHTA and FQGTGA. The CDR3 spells CASSLSGTGAYEQYF. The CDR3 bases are TGTGCCAGCAGCTTATCCGGGACAGGGGCCTACGAGCAGTACTTC. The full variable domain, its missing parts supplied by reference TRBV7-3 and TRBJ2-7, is GAGVSQTPSNKVTEKGKYVELRCDPISGHTALYWYRQSLGQGPEFLIYFQGTGAADDSGLPNDRFFAVRPEGSVSTLKIQRTERGDSAVYLCASSLSGTGAYEQYFGPGTRLTVT.

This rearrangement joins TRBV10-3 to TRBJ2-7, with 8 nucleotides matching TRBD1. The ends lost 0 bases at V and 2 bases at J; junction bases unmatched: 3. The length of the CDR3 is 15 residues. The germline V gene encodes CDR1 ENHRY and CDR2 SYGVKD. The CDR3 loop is CAISESTGGTYEQYF. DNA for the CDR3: TGTGCCATCAGTGAGTCAACAGGGGGTACCTACGAGCAGTACTTC.

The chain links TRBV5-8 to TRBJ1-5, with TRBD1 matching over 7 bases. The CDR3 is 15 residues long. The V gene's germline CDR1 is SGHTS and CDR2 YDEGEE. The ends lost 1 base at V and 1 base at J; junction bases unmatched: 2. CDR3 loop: CASSLYRGSNQPQHF. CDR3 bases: TGTGCCAGCAGCTTGTACAGGGGCAGCAATCAGCCCCAGCATTTT. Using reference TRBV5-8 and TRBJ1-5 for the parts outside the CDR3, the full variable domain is EAGVTQSPTHLIKTRGQQATLRCSPISGHTSVYWYQQALGLGLQFLLWYDEGEERNRGNFPPRFSGRQFPNYSSELNVNALELEDSALYLCASSLYRGSNQPQHFGDGTRLSIL.

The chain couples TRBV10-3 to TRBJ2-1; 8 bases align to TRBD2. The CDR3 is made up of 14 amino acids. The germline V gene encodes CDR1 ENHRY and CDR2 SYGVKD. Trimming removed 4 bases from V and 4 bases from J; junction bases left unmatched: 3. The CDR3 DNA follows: TGTGCCATCAGTGTAAAGCGGGAGTACAATGAGCAGTTCTTC. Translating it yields CAISVKREYNEQFF.

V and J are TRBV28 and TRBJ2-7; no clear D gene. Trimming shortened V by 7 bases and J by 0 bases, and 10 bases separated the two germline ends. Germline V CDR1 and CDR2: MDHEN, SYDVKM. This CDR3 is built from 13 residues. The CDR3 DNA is TGTGCCAGCATGCGCGGCGACTCCTACGAGCAGTACTTC. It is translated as CASMRGDSYEQYF.

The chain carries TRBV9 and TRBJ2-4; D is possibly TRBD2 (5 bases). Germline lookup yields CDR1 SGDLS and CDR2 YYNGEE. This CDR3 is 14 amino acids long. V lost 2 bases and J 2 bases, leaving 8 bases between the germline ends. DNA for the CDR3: TGTGCCAGCAGCGTGACGGGGTCCAAAAACATTCAGTACTTC. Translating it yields CASSVTGSKNIQYF.

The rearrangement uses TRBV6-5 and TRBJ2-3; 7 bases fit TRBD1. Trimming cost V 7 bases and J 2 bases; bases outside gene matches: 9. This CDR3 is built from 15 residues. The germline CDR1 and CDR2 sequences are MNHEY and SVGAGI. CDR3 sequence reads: CASKTGTAFTDTQYF. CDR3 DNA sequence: TGTGCCAGCAAAACCGGGACAGCGTTCACAGATACGCAGTATTTT.